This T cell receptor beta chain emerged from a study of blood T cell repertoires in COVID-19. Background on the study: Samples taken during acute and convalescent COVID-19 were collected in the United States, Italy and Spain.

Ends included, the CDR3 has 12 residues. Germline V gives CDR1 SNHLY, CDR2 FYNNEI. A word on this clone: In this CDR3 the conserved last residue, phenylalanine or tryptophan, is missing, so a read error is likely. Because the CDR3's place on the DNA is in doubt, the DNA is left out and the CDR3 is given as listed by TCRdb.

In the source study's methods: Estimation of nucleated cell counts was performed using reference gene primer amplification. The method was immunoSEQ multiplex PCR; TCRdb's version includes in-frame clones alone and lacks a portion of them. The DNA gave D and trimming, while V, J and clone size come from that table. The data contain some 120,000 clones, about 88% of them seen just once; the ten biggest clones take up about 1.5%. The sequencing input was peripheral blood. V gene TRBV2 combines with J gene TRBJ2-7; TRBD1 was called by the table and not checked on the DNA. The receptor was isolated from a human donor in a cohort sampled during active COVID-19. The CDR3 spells CASSHRNSGGRL.